Shown below are 25 T cell receptor beta chains from a single sample sequenced in a study of neoadjuvant anti-PD-1 for oral cavity cancer. TCRdb's copy holds only in-frame clones and misses some; the assay was immunoSEQ multiplex PCR. The sample shows tens of thousands of clones, around 85% of them seen only once. Sequencing was performed on PBMCs, taken before nivolumab (anti-PD-1) treatment. These receptors came from a person aged 40 to 85 with oral cavity squamous cell carcinoma.

The genes are TRBV28 and TRBJ1-3; maybe TRBD1 (6 bases). CDR1 MDHEN and CDR2 SYDVKM come from the germline V gene. The CDR3 sequence is 15 residues long. Trimming removed 2 bases from V and 2 bases from J, with 10 bases in between. CDR3 loop: CASSLTGYPGNTIYF. CDR3 sequence (DNA): TGTGCCAGCAGTTTAACAGGGTATCCTGGAAACACCATATATTTT.

This chain links TRBV28 with TRBJ2-3; TRBD2 might be the D (6 bases). Germline CDR1 is MDHEN and CDR2 is SYDVKM. CDR3 length equals 11 residues. V was clipped by 6 bases and J by 11 bases, with 12 bases between them. The CDR3 here is CASRSPGEQYF. CDR3 bases: TGTGCCAGCAGATCCCCGGGAGAGCAGTATTTT.

The J gene is TRBJ1-2, the V gene TRBV5-3, with no clear D. TRBV5-3 is given ORF status, its function remaining uncertain. The CDR3 length is 13 residues. V dropped 5 bases and J dropped 5 bases, with 13 bases sitting between them. The CDR3: CARRRPGEYGYTF. CDR3 DNA: TGTGCCAGAAGGCGGCCCGGGGAATATGGCTACACCTTC.

The chain links TRBV29-1 to TRBJ2-3; tentatively, D is TRBD1 or TRBD2 (5 bases each). This CDR3 is built from 12 residues. Germline-derived CDR1 and CDR2 are SQVTM and ANQGSEA. The V and J ends lost 2 bases and 7 bases respectively, with 10 bases between them. The CDR3, as DNA: TGCAGCGTTGAACGAGGGGAAAATACGCAGTATTTT. Translation gives CSVERGENTQYF.

This chain connects TRBV4-1 to TRBJ2-1; D may correspond to TRBD1 or TRBD2 (6 bases each). The CDR3 extends over 16 amino acids. Trimming shortened V by 0 bases and J by 1 base, and 10 bases separated the two germline ends. Per the germline V gene, CDR1 is MGHRA and CDR2 is YSYEKL. The CDR3: CASSQDLGGSYNEQFF. CDR3 DNA sequence: TGCGCCAGCAGCCAAGATTTAGGGGGGTCCTACAATGAGCAGTTCTTC.

The chain employs TRBV7-9 and TRBJ1-5; 9 bases align to TRBD1. The CDR3 contains 17 residues. With V trimmed by 1 base and J by 4 bases, 8 bases remained unmatched. CDR1 is SEHNR, CDR2 FQNEAQ, per germline (reference sequence). The CDR3 loop is CASSLDGGGTGNQPQHF. The CDR3, as DNA: TGTGCCAGCAGCTTAGACGGGGGAGGGACAGGGAATCAGCCCCAGCATTTT. Drawing the rest from reference TRBV7-9 and TRBJ1-5, the complete variable domain is DTGVSQNPRHKITKRGQNVTFRCDPISEHNRLYWYRQTLGQGPEFLTYFQNEAQLEKSRLLSDRFSAERPKGSFSTLEIQRTEQGDSAMYLCASSLDGGGTGNQPQHFGDGTRLSIL.

The rearrangement uses TRBV18 and TRBJ2-1, with 9 bases lining up with TRBD1. Germline V lookup: CDR1 KGHSH, CDR2 LQKENI. Trimming cost V 4 bases and J 7 bases; bases outside gene matches: 5. The CDR3 is 14 amino acids. This CDR3 reads CASSLGTGSNEQFF. CDR3 DNA: TGTGCCAGCTCACTAGGGACAGGGAGTAATGAGCAGTTCTTC.

The table lists this clone with a few counts. The V gene is TRBV7-8, the J gene TRBJ1-6; D not resolved. In germline, CDR1 is SGHVS, CDR2 FQNEAQ. V dropped 0 bases and J dropped 6 bases, with 3 bases sitting between them. The CDR3 covers 13 residues. Written as DNA, the CDR3 is TGTGCCAGCAGCTTAGCAGCTAATTCACCCCTCCACTTT. Translated, it gives CASSLAANSPLHF. The full variable domain, rest sourced from reference TRBV7-8 and TRBJ1-6, is GAGVSQSPRYKVAKRGQDVALRCDPISGHVSLFWYQQALGQGPEFLTYFQNEAQLDKSGLPSDRFFAERPEGSVSTLKIQRTQQEDSAVYLCASSLAANSPLHFGNGTRLTVT.

This chain links TRBV11-2 with TRBJ2-3; no clear D. This CDR3 contains 15 residues. The germline gives CDR1 SGHAT, CDR2 FQNNGV. Deletions cut 5 bases from V and 2 bases from J, with 14 bases between. This chain's CDR3 is CASSDKEVTTDTQYF. As DNA, the CDR3 is TGTGCCAGCAGCGACAAAGAGGTCACCACAGATACGCAGTATTTT.

This clone occurred once. CDR3 sequence reads: CASSTSGGRFEQYF. CDR3 coding DNA: TGCGCCAGCAGTACTAGCGGGGGTCGTTTCGAGCAGTACTTC. V gene TRBV10-1 combines with J gene TRBJ2-7, with 11 bases fitting TRBD2. Germline trimming cut 5 bases from V and 6 bases from J; bases unmatched to any gene: 6. The V gene's germline CDR1 is WNHNN and CDR2 SYGVQD (reference sequence). There are 14 residues in the CDR3.

The chain links TRBV7-9 to TRBJ1-1; D is unresolved. The CDR3 has 14 residues. With 2 bases removed from V and 2 bases from J, the gap between germline ends came to 9 bases. In germline, CDR1 is SEHNR, CDR2 FQNEAQ (reference sequence). The CDR3 spells CASSLLILNTEAFF. In DNA, the CDR3 is TGTGCCAGCAGCTTATTGATCCTCAACACTGAAGCTTTCTTT.

The rearrangement uses TRBV9 and TRBJ1-4; D is possibly TRBD1 (5 bases). Trimming left V 5 bases short and J 5 bases short, with 10 bases between. This CDR3 is built from 13 residues. CDR1 and CDR2 from the germline V gene are SGDLS and YYNGEE. CDR3 in DNA: TGTGCCAGCAGTACCGAGGGGAATGAAAAACTGTTTTTT. Protein product: CASSTEGNEKLFF.

The CDR3 is CAWRGRTDTQYF. The CDR3 DNA follows: TGTGCCTGGAGGGGTAGAACAGATACGCAGTATTTT. This rearrangement joins TRBV30 to TRBJ2-3; D is unresolved. The CDR3 has 12 residues. The V gene's germline CDR1 is GTSNPN and CDR2 SVGIG (reference sequence). The V gene lost 3 bases and the J gene lost 3 bases, with 7 bases spanning the gap. Supplemented by reference TRBV30 and TRBJ2-3, the full variable domain reads SQTIHQWPATLVQPVGSPLSLECTVEGTSNPNLYWYRQAAGRGLQLLFYSVGIGQISSEVPQNLSASRPQDRQFILSSKKLLLSDSGFYLCAWRGRTDTQYFGPGTRLTVL.

The gene calls are TRBV27 and TRBJ1-2, with 9 bases that match TRBD1. The V gene end was trimmed by 3 bases and the J gene end by 7 bases; junction bases not matched to a gene: 3. CDR1 and CDR2 from the germline V gene are MNHEY and SMNVEV (reference sequence). CDR3 length: 13 amino acids. In DNA, the CDR3 is TGTGCCAGCAGTTTCCTACAGGGGGCTGGCTACACCTTC. It translates to CASSFLQGAGYTF.

In this sample, this clone turned up once. This sequence joins TRBV5-1 and TRBJ2-5; the D is unclear. Germline values: CDR1 SGHRS, CDR2 YFSETQ. This CDR3 is built from 14 residues. V lost 0 bases and J lost 1, with 7 bases in between. CDR3 sequence: CASSLGGSQETQYF. The CDR3 bases are TGCGCCAGCAGCTTGGGTGGCAGCCAAGAGACCCAGTACTTC.

This rearrangement joins TRBV15 to TRBJ2-3, with 13 positions matching TRBD2. Germline V gene lookup returns CDR1 LNHNV and CDR2 YYDKDF (reference sequence). This CDR3 is 19 amino acids long. J was trimmed by 1 base and V by 0 bases; bases with no gene match: 7. Here the CDR3 reads CATSRDGGLAGDRTDTQYF. The CDR3 DNA is TGTGCCACCAGCAGAGATGGAGGACTAGCGGGGGACCGCACAGATACGCAGTATTTT.

V and J are TRBV5-4 and TRBJ2-2; D may be TRBD2 (6 bases). Trimming took off 5 bases at V and 7 bases at J, with 15 bases between the two ends. CDR1 and CDR2 (germline): SGHNT, YYREEE (reference sequence). CDR3 size: 14 residues. As DNA, the CDR3 is TGTGCCAGCAGTCCGGGACTCCCCGACGGGGAGCTGTTTTTT. The encoded protein is CASSPGLPDGELFF. The full variable domain, completed using reference TRBV5-4 and TRBJ2-2, is ETGVTQSPTHLIKTRGQQVTLRCSSQSGHNTVSWYQQALGQGPQFIFQYYREEENGRGNFPPRFSGLQFPNYSSELNVNALELDDSALYLCASSPGLPDGELFFGEGSRLTVL.

This chain's CDR3 is CASSLGGSSNQPQHF. The CDR3 DNA is TGTGCCAGCAGCCTAGGGGGGAGTAGCAATCAGCCCCAGCATTTT. This chain uses TRBV7-9 with TRBJ1-5, with TRBD1 as a possible D gene (6 bases). This CDR3 contains 15 residues. V lost 5 bases and J lost 0, with 11 bases in between. Germline assignment: CDR1 SEHNR and CDR2 FQNEAQ (reference sequence).

The chain carries TRBV7-9 and TRBJ1-6; D possibly corresponds to TRBD1 (5 bases). CDR3 length equals 16 residues. The V end lost 5 bases, the J end lost 9 bases, and 20 bases lay between the germline ends. Germline lookup yields CDR1 SEHNR and CDR2 FQNEAQ (reference sequence). The CDR3 DNA is TGTGCCAGCAGCCAAGGGATAAGGGGCTTCGCTTCACCCCTCCACTTT. Residues: CASSQGIRGFASPLHF.

V gene TRBV30 combines with J gene TRBJ2-5, with 7 bases matching TRBD2. CDR3 length: 15 residues. V was pared by 2 bases and J by 5 bases, with 11 bases of the junction left unmatched. Germline V gene lookup returns CDR1 GTSNPN and CDR2 SVGIG (reference sequence). CDR3 protein: CAWSWEAGVGETQYF. The CDR3 coding sequence is TGTGCCTGGAGTTGGGAGGCGGGAGTGGGGGAGACCCAGTACTTC.

The rearrangement joins TRBV27 to TRBJ1-1; a possible D gene is TRBD1 (6 bases). This CDR3 is 15 amino acids long. Germline V CDR1 and CDR2: MNHEY, SMNVEV (reference sequence). With 2 bases removed from V and 2 bases from J, the gap between germline ends came to 12 bases. CDR3: CASSLGGTLNTEAFF. CDR3 in DNA: TGTGCCAGCAGTTTAGGTGGGACACTAAACACTGAAGCTTTCTTT.

V is TRBV7-3 and J is TRBJ2-1, with D perhaps being TRBD1 or TRBD2 (6 bases each). Looked up from germline, CDR1 is SGHTA and CDR2 is FQGTGA. The CDR3 has 13 amino acids. The V and J ends lost 5 bases and 5 bases respectively, with 10 bases between them. CDR3 in DNA: TGTGCCAGCAGCAAGGGGGGTAACAATGAGCAGTTCTTC. It yields the protein CASSKGGNNEQFF.

With regard to this clone: A junction boundary mismatches the germline segment, possibly from a read error. This chain joins TRBV14 and TRBJ1-3, with unresolved D. The CDR3 consists of 12 residues. Per the germline V gene, CDR1 is SGHDN and CDR2 is FVKESK. CDR3 DNA: TGTGCCACCAGCTTCTCTGGAAACACCATATATTTT. Its protein product is CATSFSGNTIYF.

This sequence joins TRBV10-3 and TRBJ1-2; D not resolved. Germline V lookup: CDR1 ENHRY, CDR2 SYGVKD. V lost 0 bases, J lost 4 bases, and 9 bases lay in between. CDR3 length: 14 residues. The CDR3 DNA reads TGTGCCATCAGTGAGTCGGGGTCAGTCTATGGCTACACCTTC. Its protein product is CAISESGSVYGYTF.

The chain has TRBV6-1 and TRBJ2-7; 10 bases fit TRBD1. J gave up 4 bases and V 7 bases, and 7 bases lay outside the gene matches. Germline V CDR1 and CDR2: MNHNS, SASEGT. The CDR3 sequence is 14 residues long. The CDR3 DNA is TGTGCCAGCACCGTTGACAGGGGGCCTTACGAGCAGTACTTC. It codes for CASTVDRGPYEQYF.